These 6 T cell receptor beta chains came from one sample sequenced in a study of blood T cell repertoires in COVID-19. Generated by immunoSEQ multiplex PCR, the TCRdb table keeps only in-frame clones and is missing some. The sample lists some 200,000 clones, approximately 87% occurring once. Material for sequencing was PBMCs or T cells enriched from blood (not recorded which). The receptors here all came from a woman in her 50s in a cohort exposed to, infected with or recovered from COVID-19 (not recorded which).

The chain has TRBV25-1 and TRBJ2-1; 9 bases are shared with TRBD2. The V segment lost 2 bases and the J segment 6 bases; nucleotides outside the gene matches: 5. CDR1 and CDR2 (germline): MGHDK, SYGVNS. The CDR3 covers 15 residues. The CDR3 DNA sequence: TGTGCCAGCAGTGAAAGGGCGGGGGGGCCCAATGAGCAGTTCTTC. This gives the protein CASSERAGGPNEQFF.

The chain joins TRBV5-1 to TRBJ2-5; D is unresolved. Per the germline V gene, CDR1 is SGHRS and CDR2 is YFSETQ. V lost 1 base and J 2 bases, leaving 12 bases between the germline ends. There are 15 residues in the CDR3. DNA of the CDR3: TGCGCCAGCAGCTTGTCTGGCCACAATCAAGAGACCCAGTACTTC. As protein: CASSLSGHNQETQYF.

V usage is TRBV6-1 and J usage is TRBJ2-5; TRBD1 agrees at 8 bases. V dropped 3 bases and J dropped 5; count of bases not matched to a gene: 5. The CDR3 is 14 amino acids. Per germline, CDR1 MNHNS and CDR2 SASEGT. In nucleotides, the CDR3 is TGTGCCAGCAGTGACAAGGACAGGGTTGAGACCCAGTACTTC. The encoded protein is CASSDKDRVETQYF.

V is TRBV4-1 and J is TRBJ1-3, with D hard to call. The V gene's germline CDR1 is MGHRA and CDR2 YSYEKL. CDR3 size: 14 residues. With 8 bases removed from V and 2 bases from J, the gap between germline ends came to 13 bases. CDR3 residues: CASRGTPTGNTIYF. DNA for the CDR3: TGCGCCAGCCGCGGTACACCAACTGGAAACACCATATATTTT.

This clone was observed a single time. V and J are TRBV7-3 and TRBJ1-4, with TRBD1 as a possible D gene (6 bases). The CDR3 runs to 15 residues. Germline V gene sequence: CDR1 SGHTA, CDR2 FQGTGA. Trimming left V 0 bases short and J 4 bases short, with 9 bases between. The CDR3 region is CASSLTGQSNEKLFF. CDR3 nucleotides: TGTGCCAGCAGCTTAACCGGACAGAGTAATGAAAAACTGTTTTTT.

V gene TRBV5-4 combines with J gene TRBJ2-6; 8 nucleotides align to TRBD2. In germline, CDR1 is SGHNT, CDR2 YYREEE (reference sequence). This CDR3 has 18 amino acids. The J segment lost 0 bases and the V segment lost 4 bases, leaving 9 bases of the junction unmatched. As DNA, the CDR3 is TGTGCCAGCAGCAGCGGACTAGCAACGCGCTCTGGGGCCAACGTCCTGACTTTC. It is translated as CASSSGLATRSGANVLTF. Full variable domain (outside the CDR3, taken from reference TRBV5-4 and TRBJ2-6): ETGVTQSPTHLIKTRGQQVTLRCSSQSGHNTVSWYQQALGQGPQFIFQYYREEENGRGNFPPRFSGLQFPNYSSELNVNALELDDSALYLCASSSGLATRSGANVLTFGAGSRLTVL.